The rows below give T cell receptor beta chains drawn from one sample of a study of cytomegalovirus exposure and HLA in healthy donors. Sequenced by immunoSEQ multiplex PCR; TCRdb stores in-frame clones only, minus some. The sample has roughly 120,000 clones. Sequenced material: PBMCs. All receptors derive from a man aged 18-30 years in good health and CMV-seronegative. Each CDR3 is given with its conserved first and last residue. A D gene is named only where the DNA matches it firmly.

v_gene	d_gene	j_gene	CDR3aa	CDR3nt
TRBV7-9	TRBD2	TRBJ2-1	CASSPMTSGSRLGNEQFF	TGTGCCAGCAGCCCGATGACTAGCGGGAGCCGGTTGGGAAATGAGCAGTTCTTC
TRBV7-8	TRBD2	TRBJ2-5	CASSSTSGGGPETQYF	TGTGCCAGCAGCTCGACTAGCGGGGGGGGTCCGGAGACCCAGTACTTC
TRBV7-6	TRBD1	TRBJ2-7	CASSQSSGQGAYEQYF	TGTGCCAGCAGCCAATCTTCGGGACAGGGGGCTTACGAGCAGTACTTC
TRBV6-1	TRBD2	TRBJ2-2	CASSLTSGGTGELFF	TGTGCCAGCAGTCTGACTAGCGGGGGCACCGGGGAGCTGTTTTTT
TRBV28	NA	TRBJ2-1	CASSWGLGGSYNEQFF	TGTGCCAGCAGTTGGGGTCTCGGAGGCTCCTACAATGAGCAGTTCTTC
TRBV5-1	NA	TRBJ1-5	CASSLGGVDQPQHF	TGCGCCAGCAGCTTGGGGGGGGTTGATCAGCCCCAGCATTTT
TRBV7-2	TRBD2	TRBJ2-1	CASSLVPSGYNEQFF	TGTGCCAGCAGCTTAGTTCCTAGCGGCTACAATGAGCAGTTCTTC
TRBV6-5	NA	TRBJ2-7	CASSRQGGDEQYF	TGTGCCAGCAGCAGACAGGGAGGCGACGAGCAGTACTTC
TRBV19	NA	TRBJ1-5	CASSISANPGEPQHF	TGTGCCAGTAGTATATCGGCCAACCCAGGGGAGCCCCAGCATTTT
TRBV19	TRBD2	TRBJ2-3	CASMVFAGVSTDTQYF	TGTGCCAGTATGGTGTTCGCGGGAGTAAGTACAGATACGCAGTATTTT
TRBV7-8	NA	TRBJ1-1	CASSLGAGMNTEAFF	TGTGCCAGCAGCTTAGGAGCAGGTATGAACACTGAAGCTTTCTTT
TRBV7-2	NA	TRBJ2-3	CASSPRTDTQYF	TGTGCCAGCAGCCCTCGCACAGATACGCAGTATTTT
TRBV4-1	NA	TRBJ2-5	CASSQAGFVETQYF	TGCGCCAGCAGCCAAGCCGGGTTTGTAGAGACCCAGTACTTC
TRBV2	NA	TRBJ1-1	CASRQGTNTEAFF	TGTGCCAGCAGACAGGGTACGAACACTGAAGCTTTCTTT
TRBV19	TRBD2	TRBJ2-7	CASTPGRGGTYEQYF	TGTGCCAGTACTCCGGGGCGGGGGGGGACCTACGAGCAGTACTTC
TRBV6-5	NA	TRBJ1-1	CASSYSRLGPEAFF	TGTGCCAGCAGTTACTCTAGACTAGGCCCTGAAGCTTTCTTT
TRBV7-9	NA	TRBJ1-2	CASSSPVAASDYGYTF	TGTGCCAGCAGCTCGCCAGTGGCTGCATCAGACTATGGCTACACCTTC
TRBV9	NA	TRBJ2-3	CASSETLPGRLTDTQYF	TGTGCCAGCAGCGAGACCCTGCCGGGTCGGCTCACAGATACGCAGTATTTT
TRBV28	TRBD1	TRBJ1-1	CASRVGQGRIVSTEAFF	TGTGCCAGCAGGGTGGGACAGGGGCGGATTGTGAGCACTGAAGCTTTCTTT
TRBV19	TRBD1	TRBJ1-2	CASRTGDGYTF	TGTGCCAGTAGAACAGGGGATGGCTACACCTTC
TRBV18	TRBD1	TRBJ1-5	CASSPGTGTYSNQPQHF	TGTGCCAGCTCCCCGGGGACAGGGACCTATAGCAATCAGCCCCAGCATTTT
TRBV5-1	NA	TRBJ1-1	CASSQTGLGWNTEAFF	TGCGCCAGCAGTCAAACAGGGCTGGGTTGGAACACTGAAGCTTTCTTT
TRBV19	NA	TRBJ2-7	CASSIMGPGDSYEQYF	TGTGCCAGTAGTATAATGGGGCCAGGCGACTCCTACGAGCAGTACTTC
TRBV15	TRBD2	TRBJ2-7	CATSRTDSGSHEQYF	TGTGCCACCAGCAGAACCGACAGCGGGAGCCACGAGCAGTACTTC
TRBV6-5	TRBD1	TRBJ2-1	CASRFYRDRANEQFF	TGTGCCAGCCGGTTTTACCGGGACAGGGCCAATGAGCAGTTCTTC
TRBV6-5	NA	TRBJ1-5	CASSYYRNQPQHF	TGTGCCAGCAGTTACTACAGGAATCAGCCCCAGCATTTT
TRBV11-1	NA	TRBJ2-1	CASSSPGRLSSYNEQFF	TGTGCCAGCAGCTCCCCTGGGCGTCTAAGCTCCTACAATGAGCAGTTCTTC
TRBV4-2	TRBD2	TRBJ2-5	CASSQVVREESYQETQYF	TGTGCCAGCAGCCAAGTCGTGCGGGAGGAGTCGTACCAAGAGACCCAGTACTTC
TRBV28	NA	TRBJ2-7	CASSLYTLRGPKEIPYEQYF	TGTGCCAGCAGTTTATATACGCTGCGGGGGCCCAAGGAGATCCCCTACGAGCAGTACTTC
TRBV6-1	TRBD2	TRBJ2-3	CASSEMGLAGGFYTDTQYF	TGTGCCAGCAGTGAAATGGGACTAGCGGGAGGTTTCTACACAGATACGCAGTATTTT
TRBV19	NA	TRBJ1-4	CASSIITGQGEKLFF	TGTGCCAGTAGTATAATCACAGGGCAAGGTGAAAAACTGTTTTTT
TRBV7-9	NA	TRBJ2-2	CASSLMSITGELFF	TGTGCCAGCAGCTTAATGTCCATCACCGGGGAGCTGTTTTTT
TRBV29-1	TRBD1	TRBJ2-2	CSAGQGDGELFF	TGCAGCGCCGGACAGGGTGACGGGGAGCTGTTTTTT
TRBV6-5	NA	TRBJ2-7	CASSHREGGYEQYF	TGTGCCAGCAGCCACAGGGAAGGGGGATACGAGCAGTACTTC
TRBV9	TRBD2	TRBJ2-1	CASSVASAGGPYEQFF	TGTGCCAGCAGCGTAGCATCGGCGGGGGGGCCTTATGAGCAGTTCTTC
TRBV10-2	NA	TRBJ1-1	CASSPPTGNTEAFF	TGCGCCAGCAGCCCCCCCACAGGGAACACTGAAGCTTTCTTT
TRBV7-9	TRBD2	TRBJ2-7	CASSLAFGTSVYEQYF	TGTGCCAGCAGCTTGGCGTTTGGGACTAGCGTTTACGAGCAGTACTTC
TRBV2	NA	TRBJ1-1	CASSVGTGGTEAFF	TGTGCCAGCAGTGTGGGGACCGGGGGCACTGAAGCTTTCTTT
TRBV10-3	TRBD1	TRBJ1-2	CAMKGQADYGYTF	TGTGCCATGAAGGGACAGGCGGACTATGGCTACACCTTC
TRBV6-1	NA	TRBJ1-5	CASSEANLVEPQHF	TGTGCCAGCAGTGAAGCTAACTTAGTTGAGCCCCAGCATTTT
TRBV4-2	TRBD1	TRBJ1-4	CASSQDRARGPLANEKLFF	TGTGCCAGCAGCCAAGACCGGGCCAGGGGGCCATTGGCTAATGAAAAACTGTTTTTT
TRBV27	TRBD1	TRBJ1-6	CASSLVGQGSPLHF	TGTGCCAGCAGCCTTGTGGGACAGGGTTCACCCCTCCACTTT
TRBV5-4	NA	TRBJ1-1	CASSNIGVPTEAFF	TGTGCCAGCAGTAACATAGGGGTGCCTACTGAAGCTTTCTTT
TRBV6-5	NA	TRBJ1-1	CASREQGEAFF	TGTGCCAGCAGAGAACAGGGTGAAGCTTTCTTT
TRBV5-1	NA	TRBJ1-3	CASSPYFRRSGATIYF	TGCGCCAGCAGCCCTTACTTCAGACGATCTGGGGCCACCATATATTTT
TRBV29-1	NA	TRBJ2-2	CSVGQIEAGELFF	TGCAGCGTTGGGCAGATTGAGGCCGGGGAGCTGTTTTTT
TRBV5-1	NA	TRBJ2-3	CASSLDGQFGTDTQYF	TGCGCCAGCAGCTTGGATGGACAATTCGGCACAGATACGCAGTATTTT
TRBV10-3	NA	TRBJ1-3	CATEGSGNTIYF	TGTGCCACGGAGGGCTCTGGAAACACCATATATTTT
TRBV2	NA	TRBJ1-1	CASSVVDSNTEAFF	TGTGCCAGCAGTGTCGTTGACTCGAACACTGAAGCTTTCTTT
TRBV9	NA	TRBJ2-1	CASSVQRASYNEQFF	TGTGCCAGCAGCGTACAGCGGGCGTCCTACAATGAGCAGTTCTTC
TRBV1	NA	TRBJ2-1	CTSSQGKRVSSYNEQFF	TGCACCAGCAGCCAGGGGAAGCGGGTGAGCTCCTACAATGAGCAGTTCTTC